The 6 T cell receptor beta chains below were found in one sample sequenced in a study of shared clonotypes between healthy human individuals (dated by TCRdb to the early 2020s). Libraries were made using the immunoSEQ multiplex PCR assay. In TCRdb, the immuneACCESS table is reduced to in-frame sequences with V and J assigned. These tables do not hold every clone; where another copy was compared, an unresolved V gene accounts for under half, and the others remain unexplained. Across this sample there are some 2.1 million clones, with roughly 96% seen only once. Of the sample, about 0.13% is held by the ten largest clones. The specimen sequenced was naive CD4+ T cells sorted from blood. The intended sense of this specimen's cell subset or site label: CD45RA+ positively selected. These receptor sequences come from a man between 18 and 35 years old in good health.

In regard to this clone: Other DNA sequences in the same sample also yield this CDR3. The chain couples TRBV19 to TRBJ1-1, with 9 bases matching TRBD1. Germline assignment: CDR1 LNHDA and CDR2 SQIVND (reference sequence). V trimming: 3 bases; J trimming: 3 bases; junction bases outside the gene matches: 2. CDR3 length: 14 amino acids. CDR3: CASSIRTGDTEAFF. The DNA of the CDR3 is TGTGCCAGTAGTATCAGGACAGGGGACACTGAAGCTTTCTTT.

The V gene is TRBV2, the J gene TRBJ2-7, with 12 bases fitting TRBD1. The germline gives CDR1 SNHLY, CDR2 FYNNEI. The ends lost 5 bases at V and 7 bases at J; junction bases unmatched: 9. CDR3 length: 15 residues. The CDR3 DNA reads TGTGCCAGCAGTCAGAGCCGGGACAGGGGGCATGAGCAGTACTTC. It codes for CASSQSRDRGHEQYF.

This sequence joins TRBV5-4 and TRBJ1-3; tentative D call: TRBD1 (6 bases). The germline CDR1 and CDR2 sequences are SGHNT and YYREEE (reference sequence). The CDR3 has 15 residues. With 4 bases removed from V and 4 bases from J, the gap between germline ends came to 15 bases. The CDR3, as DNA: TGTGCCAGCAGCCCCGCTCCCGGACAGGGAAACACCATATATTTT. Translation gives CASSPAPGQGNTIYF.

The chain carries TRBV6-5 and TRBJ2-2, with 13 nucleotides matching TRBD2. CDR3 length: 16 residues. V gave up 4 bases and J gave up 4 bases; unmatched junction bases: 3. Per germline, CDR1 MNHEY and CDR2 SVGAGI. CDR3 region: CASSSTSGGSTGELFF. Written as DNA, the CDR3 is TGTGCCAGCAGTTCGACTAGCGGGGGGTCCACCGGGGAGCTGTTTTTT.

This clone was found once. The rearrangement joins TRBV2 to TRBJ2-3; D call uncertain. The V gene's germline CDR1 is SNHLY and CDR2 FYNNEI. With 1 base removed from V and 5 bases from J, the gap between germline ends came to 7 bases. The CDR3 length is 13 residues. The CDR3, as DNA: TGTGCCAGCAGTGAAGGGTCCGGAGATACGCAGTATTTT. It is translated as CASSEGSGDTQYF.

The CDR3 bases are TGTGCCACCACTGGGGCTAGCGGGTTCTACAATGAGCAGTTCTTC. Protein product: CATTGASGFYNEQFF. The V and J genes are TRBV6-6 and TRBJ2-1; 8 bases agree with TRBD2. With V trimmed by 10 bases and J by 3 bases, 11 bases remained unmatched. Looked up from germline, CDR1 is MNHNY and CDR2 is SVGAGI (reference sequence). The CDR3 is 15 residues long.